This TCR beta chain was sequenced during a study of T cell responses to AZD1222 COVID-19 vaccine. Study-level results: White British donors predominated, females outnumbered males, and clonal diversity was possibly underestimated. Repertoires were sampled only after the peak T cell response. Spike was spanned by vaccine-associated CD4 TCRs, which were dominant at 160-218 and 743-854.

CDR3 size: 13 residues. CDR1 MNHEY and CDR2 SMNVEV come from the germline V gene (reference sequence). V was shortened by 4 bases and J by 1 base, with 7 bases between the two germline ends. Note on this clone: The antigen remains unidentified.

Profiled with immunoSEQ multiplex PCR; TCRdb holds only in-frame clones, not every one. The sample lists 95,000 to 150,000 clones, approximately 92% occurring once. Source: peripheral blood, taken on day 0 of AZD1222 vaccination. This chain connects TRBV27 to TRBJ1-2; D is unclear. This clonotype was sampled from an adult in good health. The CDR3 loop is CASSSTFNYGYTF. The DNA of the CDR3 is TGTGCCAGCAGTTCCACCTTTAACTATGGCTACACCTTC.